The next 25 T cell receptor beta chains were all read from a single sample in a study of blood T cell repertoires in COVID-19. Generated by immunoSEQ multiplex PCR, the TCRdb table keeps only in-frame clones and is missing some. The data contain roughly 250,000 clones, approximately 86% of them singletons. Sample: PBMCs or T cells enriched from blood (not recorded which). The receptors derive from a woman in her forties or fifties who had recovered from COVID-19.

The genes are TRBV5-4 and TRBJ2-7; no clear D gene. The CDR3 is made up of 11 amino acids. V lost 4 bases to trimming and J lost 5 bases, with 7 bases between them. Germline CDR1 SGHNT, CDR2 YYREEE (reference sequence). CDR3 bases: TGTGCCAGCAGCGACTTCCACGAGCAGTACTTC. It translates to CASSDFHEQYF.

The V and J genes are TRBV10-3 and TRBJ2-7, with D tentatively TRBD2 (5 bases). This CDR3 contains 13 residues. CDR1 and CDR2 from the germline V gene are ENHRY and SYGVKD. Trimming stripped 8 bases from V and 0 bases from J, with 11 bases between. In DNA form, the CDR3 reads TGTGCCATCTCGGCGGGCGGCTCCTACGAGCAGTACTTC. This gives the protein CAISAGGSYEQYF.

The V gene is TRBV29-1, the J gene TRBJ2-3; D is perhaps TRBD2 (5 bases). Trimming stripped 4 bases from V and 10 bases from J, with 12 bases between. The CDR3 is made up of 11 amino acids. Germline V CDR1 and CDR2: SQVTM, ANQGSEA. The CDR3, as DNA: TGCAGCGTTGTAGGCGGGCCGGCGCAGTATTTT. Translation gives CSVVGGPAQYF.

V usage is TRBV28 and J usage is TRBJ2-3; TRBD2 matches 8 bases. Per the germline V gene, CDR1 is MDHEN and CDR2 is SYDVKM. This CDR3 has 15 residues. V gave up 2 bases and J gave up 5 bases; unmatched junction bases: 6. CDR3 sequence: CASSLVAGTRDTQYF. In DNA, the CDR3 is TGTGCCAGCAGTTTAGTAGCGGGGACTAGAGATACGCAGTATTTT.

The chain carries TRBV30 and TRBJ2-1; D is perhaps TRBD2 (5 bases). Germline assignment: CDR1 GTSNPN and CDR2 SVGIG (reference sequence). The CDR3 totals 14 residues. Trimming took off 8 bases at V and 5 bases at J, with 19 bases between the two ends. CDR3 bases: TGTGCCGGAGGAGAAAGCGGACCGCACAATGAGCAGTTCTTC. It specifies CAGGESGPHNEQFF.

The chain employs TRBV3-1 (or the pseudogene TRBV3-2) and TRBJ1-3, with D unclear. The CDR3 sequence is 16 residues long. Per the germline V gene, CDR1 is LGHDT and CDR2 is YNNKEL (reference sequence). Trimming took 1 base from V and 1 from J, leaving 11 bases between them. DNA for the CDR3: TGTGCCAGCAGCCAAGTTGGCGGAAGTTCTGGAAACACCATATATTTT. Translation: CASSQVGGSSGNTIYF.

About this clone: As the CDR3 is not closed by the conserved phenylalanine or tryptophan, this likely results from a read error. The rearrangement links TRBV7-9 to TRBJ2-3, with D unclear. Trimming took 2 bases from V and 3 from J, leaving 9 bases between them. The CDR3 consists of 14 residues. Germline V gene lookup returns CDR1 SEHNR and CDR2 FQNEAQ (reference sequence). The DNA for the CDR3 is TGTGCCAGCAGCTTAATGCCCGGGACAGATACGCAGTATCTT. The encoded protein is CASSLMPGTDTQYL.

This rearrangement joins TRBV11-2 to TRBJ1-5; TRBD1 matches at 9 bases. The CDR3 loop spans 14 amino acids. Germline V gene lookup returns CDR1 SGHAT and CDR2 FQNNGV. Trimming took 2 bases from V and 6 from J; bases not matched to a gene: 2. CDR3 DNA sequence: TGTGCCAGCAGCTTAACAGGGGGCGGTCAGCCCCAGCATTTT. As protein: CASSLTGGGQPQHF. Full variable domain (rest looked up from reference TRBV11-2 and TRBJ1-5): EAGVAQSPRYKIIEKRQSVAFWCNPISGHATLYWYQQILGQGPKLLIQFQNNGVVDDSQLPKDRFSAERLKGVDSTLKIQPAKLEDSAVYLCASSLTGGGQPQHFGDGTRLSIL.

In DNA, the CDR3 is TGTGCCTTGACAGAGCCCACTGAAGCTTTCTTT. It specifies CALTEPTEAFF. V usage is TRBV30 and J usage is TRBJ1-1; tentatively, D is TRBD1 (5 bases). Trimming took off 7 bases at V and 4 bases at J, with 10 bases between the two ends. CDR3 length: 11 residues. The germline gives CDR1 GTSNPN, CDR2 SVGIG (reference sequence).

J is TRBJ2-3 and V is TRBV3-1 (or the pseudogene TRBV3-2); D possibly corresponds to TRBD2 (6 bases). The V and J ends lost 7 bases and 2 bases respectively, with 10 bases between them. The CDR3 sequence is 13 residues long. Germline CDR1 LGHDT, CDR2 YNNKEL (reference sequence). The CDR3 sequence: CASISGPTDTQYF. CDR3 DNA sequence: TGTGCCAGCATAAGCGGGCCCACAGATACGCAGTATTTT.

This chain uses TRBV10-3 with TRBJ2-5; D is possibly TRBD2 (6 bases). CDR3 size: 13 residues. CDR1 is ENHRY and CDR2 is SYGVKD in the germline V gene. CDR3 nucleotide sequence: TGTGCTACAAATTTCGGAGGGGAAGAGACCCAGTACTTC. Residues: CATNFGGEETQYF.

A few counts support this clone. CDR3 sequence reads: CASILSEGEGYEQYF. The CDR3 DNA is TGTGCCAGCATACTGTCTGAGGGAGAGGGATACGAGCAGTACTTC. V gene TRBV7-3 combines with J gene TRBJ2-7; TRBD2 might be the D (5 bases). Germline V gene lookup returns CDR1 SGHTA and CDR2 FQGTGA. The CDR3 contains 15 residues. The V end was cut by 7 bases, the J end by 4 bases, with 20 bases between.

A single count supports this clone. The genes are TRBV27 and TRBJ2-7; 11 nucleotides match TRBD2. Trimming at V came to 5 bases and at J to 3 bases, leaving 6 bases not matched to a gene. The CDR3 sequence is 15 residues long. The germline V gene encodes CDR1 MNHEY and CDR2 SMNVEV (reference sequence). The CDR3 nucleotides read TGTGCCAGCAGTCCTACGACTAGCGGGAACTACGAGCAGTACTTC. Translation gives CASSPTTSGNYEQYF.

This clone was seen ten or more times. The chain employs TRBV24-1 and TRBJ2-2; 10 nucleotides line up with TRBD1. Germline CDR1 reads KGHDR; CDR2 reads SFDVKD. With V trimmed by 6 bases and J by 5 bases, 11 bases remained unmatched. The CDR3 runs to 17 residues. DNA of the CDR3: TGTGCCACCAGTCCGGGACAGGGGATGTTGGGGACCGGGGAGCTGTTTTTT. It translates to CATSPGQGMLGTGELFF.

V gene TRBV28 combines with J gene TRBJ1-2; perhaps TRBD1 as D (6 bases). Germline loops: CDR1 MDHEN, CDR2 SYDVKM. The CDR3 extends over 14 amino acids. The ends were cut back, 5 bases at V and 8 bases at J, with 18 bases in the middle. The CDR3 coding sequence is TGTGCCAGCAGTATGGCCCAGGGGATAGGAGGCTACACCTTC. Its translation: CASSMAQGIGGYTF.

J is TRBJ2-3 and V is TRBV30; 12 nucleotides agree with TRBD2. CDR1 and CDR2 from the germline V gene are GTSNPN and SVGIG (reference sequence). CDR3 length: 15 amino acids. V lost 4 bases to trimming and J lost 1 base; unmatched junction nucleotides: 3. CDR3 sequence reads: CAWTSGRAGTDTQYF. The CDR3, as DNA: TGTGCCTGGACTAGCGGGAGGGCGGGCACAGATACGCAGTATTTT.

The chain uses TRBV11-2 and TRBJ2-7, with D possibly TRBD2 on 6 matching bases. The CDR3 has 14 amino acids. V lost 2 bases to trimming and J lost 7 bases, with 15 bases between them. Germline-derived CDR1 and CDR2 are SGHAT and FQNNGV. The CDR3 loop is CASSLRRGLGEQYF. The CDR3 DNA reads as TGTGCCAGCAGCTTAAGGAGGGGTTTGGGTGAGCAGTACTTC.

The CDR3 here is CASSMAGVTYNEQFF. DNA of the CDR3: TGTGCCAGTAGTATGGCAGGGGTTACCTACAATGAGCAGTTCTTC. The chain has TRBV19 and TRBJ2-1, with TRBD1 as a possible D gene (6 bases). V was clipped by 3 bases and J by 2 bases, with 11 bases between them. This CDR3 contains 15 residues. Germline V gene lookup returns CDR1 LNHDA and CDR2 SQIVND (reference sequence).

This clone showed up just a few times. The chain couples TRBV10-3 to TRBJ1-6; 7 bases line up with TRBD1. V shed 10 bases, J shed 5 bases, and the junction held 2 bases outside the gene matches. Germline V lookup: CDR1 ENHRY, CDR2 SYGVKD. CDR3 size: 12 residues. CDR3 loop: CATGQDNSPLHF. The DNA for the CDR3 is TGTGCCACAGGACAGGATAATTCACCCCTCCACTTT.

The chain recombines TRBV2 with TRBJ2-5; TRBD2 matches 11 bases. V gave up 5 bases and J gave up 5 bases; unmatched junction bases: 4. Per the germline V gene, CDR1 is SNHLY and CDR2 is FYNNEI. CDR3 length equals 14 residues. This chain's CDR3 is CASSPTSGSETQYF. The CDR3 DNA is TGTGCCAGCAGTCCTACTAGCGGGAGTGAGACCCAGTACTTC.

The CDR3 DNA is TGTGCCAGCAGCCATACAGGGAACTATGGCTACACCTTC. This translates into CASSHTGNYGYTF. This chain joins TRBV3-1 (or the pseudogene TRBV3-2) and TRBJ1-2; D possibly corresponds to TRBD1 (6 bases). V dropped 3 bases and J dropped 2 bases, with 7 bases sitting between them. The germline CDR1 and CDR2 sequences are LGHDT and YNNKEL (reference sequence). There are 13 residues in the CDR3.

The chain links TRBV10-3 to TRBJ1-1; the D is unclear. The germline V gene has CDR1 ENHRY and CDR2 SYGVKD. The ends were cut back, 7 bases at V and 5 bases at J, with 20 bases in the middle. The length of the CDR3 is 15 residues. The CDR3 protein is CAITPGGFVHTEAFF. CDR3 nucleotide sequence: TGTGCCATCACCCCGGGAGGGTTTGTTCATACTGAAGCTTTCTTT.

The chain uses TRBV11-2 and TRBJ2-1; tentatively, D is TRBD1 (5 bases). Deletions cut 2 bases from V and 8 bases from J, with 7 bases between. CDR3 length: 12 residues. CDR1 is SGHAT, CDR2 FQNNGV, per germline. The DNA for the CDR3 is TGTGCCAGCAGCTTACAGGGCTATGAGCAGTTCTTC. Translated, it gives CASSLQGYEQFF.

The table lists this clone with a count of one. The CDR3 protein is CASSLGRGKAEAFF. Written as DNA, the CDR3 is TGTGCCAGCTCACTGGGACGGGGGAAGGCTGAAGCTTTCTTT. J is TRBJ1-1 and V is TRBV18, with a weak D call TRBD1 (5 bases). This CDR3 is built from 14 residues. Germline CDR1 reads KGHSH; CDR2 reads LQKENI. Trimming removed 4 bases at V and 6 bases at J, with 15 bases between.

The chain links TRBV7-2 to TRBJ2-1, with 7 positions matching TRBD1. The germline V gene has CDR1 SGHTA and CDR2 FQGNSA. The CDR3 length is 13 residues. J lost 11 bases, V lost 1 base, and 5 bases had no gene match. This CDR3 is CASSLGIQGQQFF. In DNA, the CDR3 is TGTGCCAGCAGCTTAGGGATACAGGGGCAGCAGTTCTTC.